Listed below are T cell receptor beta chains from one sample, sequenced in a study of T cell responses to AZD1222 COVID-19 vaccine. Here immunoSEQ multiplex PCR was the method, and the copy in TCRdb shows in-frame clones only, minus some. The sample contains approximately 130,000 clones, about 88% of which appear only once. The sequencing here drew on peripheral blood, taken 28 days after the second AZD1222 dose. These receptor sequences come from an adult who received the AZD1222 COVID-19 vaccine. The CDR3 runs from the conserved cysteine through the conserved F or W. The order of the fields is clone size, D gene, V gene, J gene, CDR3 protein, CDR3 DNA. D genes are given only for firm matches. Clone size is stated in some rows and not others, as once, few, many or a class when expanded.

>.|.|TRBV13|TRBJ2-1
CASSSQANEQFF
TGTGCCAGCAGCTCGCAGGCAAATGAGCAGTTCTTC
>.|.|TRBV5-1|TRBJ2-1
CASSLAAVGMRDEQFF
TGCGCCAGCAGCTTGGCCGCTGTAGGGATGCGAGATGAGCAGTTCTTC
>.|TRBD2|TRBV7-2|TRBJ2-1
CALDGASGVEQFF
TGTGCCCTAGACGGGGCTAGCGGGGTTGAGCAGTTCTTC
>.|.|TRBV7-2|TRBJ1-3
CASSLRTVTGNTIYF
TGTGCCAGCAGCTTACGGACGGTTACTGGAAACACCATATATTTT
>.|TRBD1|TRBV18|TRBJ1-1
CASSPSRTGGTEAFF
TGTGCCAGCTCACCATCTAGGACAGGGGGCACTGAAGCTTTCTTT
>.|.|TRBV6-5|TRBJ2-1
CASSYQDLAYNEQFF
TGTGCCAGCAGTTATCAGGACCTAGCCTACAATGAGCAGTTCTTC
>few|.|TRBV4-3|TRBJ1-2
CASSQNSAFYGYTF
TGCGCCAGCAGCCAGAATTCGGCATTCTATGGCTACACCTTC
>.|TRBD1|TRBV29-1|TRBJ1-4
CSATPTGENEKLFF
TGCAGCGCTACGCCGACAGGGGAGAATGAAAAACTGTTTTTT
>once|.|TRBV12-5|TRBJ1-4
CASGLGGGDEKLFF
TGTGCTAGTGGTTTGGGAGGGGGTGATGAAAAACTGTTTTTT
>.|TRBD1|TRBV30|TRBJ1-4
CAWSPRYGQEIGGGKLFF
TGTGCCTGGAGTCCACGATATGGACAGGAAATAGGGGGTGGAAAACTGTTTTTT
>.|.|TRBV24-1|TRBJ2-1
CATSAIGSNEQFF
TGTGCCACCAGTGCCATTGGGTCCAATGAGCAGTTCTTC
>.|.|TRBV5-4|TRBJ1-2
CASSPRGRADYGYTF
TGTGCCAGCAGTCCAAGGGGCAGGGCCGACTATGGCTACACCTTC
>.|.|TRBV12-3/TRBV12-4|TRBJ2-3
CASSLADTQYF
TGTGCCAGCAGTTTAGCAGATACGCAGTATTTT
>.|TRBD2|TRBV7-9|TRBJ2-1
CASSLSGSMNEQFF
TGTGCCAGCAGCCTCAGCGGGAGTATGAATGAGCAGTTCTTC
>.|TRBD2|TRBV11-2|TRBJ2-1
CASSLGSLAGPSSYNEQFF
TGTGCCAGCAGCTTGGGTTCACTAGCGGGACCTAGCTCCTACAATGAGCAGTTCTTC
>.|.|TRBV27|TRBJ2-7
CASSSHDRFYEQYF
TGTGCCAGCAGTTCACACGACAGGTTCTACGAGCAGTACTTC
>.|TRBD2|TRBV27|TRBJ2-1
CASSPPHSVREVSYNEQFF
TGTGCCAGCAGTCCACCCCACTCGGTGCGGGAGGTCTCCTACAATGAGCAGTTCTTC
>.|.|TRBV4-1|TRBJ1-2
CASSQVRGGGYTF
TGCGCCAGCAGCCAAGTGCGAGGGGGAGGCTACACCTTC
>once|.|TRBV18|TRBJ1-1
CASSPPGGTPNTEAFF
TGTGCCAGCTCACCGCCGGGAGGGACACCGAACACTGAAGCTTTCTTT
>once|.|TRBV5-4|TRBJ1-1
CASSLGSGNTEAFF
TGTGCCAGCAGCTTGGGGAGCGGGAACACTGAAGCTTTCTTT
>.|TRBD1|TRBV27|TRBJ1-4
CASSSGQGANEKLFF
TGTGCCAGCAGTTCTGGACAGGGAGCTAATGAAAAACTGTTTTTT
>.|.|TRBV12-3/TRBV12-4|TRBJ2-1
CASCGYNSVQFF
TGTGCCAGCTGCGGCTACAATTCAGTGCAGTTCTTC